This TCR beta chain appears in the sequencing data of a study of blood T cells in healthy people across ages. The use of a sample-barcoded 5' primer and a J-beta primer mix characterized a second PCR of roughly 7 to 11 cycles. CDR3-containing paired-end reads numbered at least 2.5 million in each sample. TCRdb ran MiXCR on the 5' RACE reads and lists one entry per CDR3 protein. The sample shows 1.5 million to 2 million distinct CDR3 sequences, around half of them seen only once. Sequencing input: blood. The receptor's source is a woman aged 40 to 50 in good health.

Written as DNA, the CDR3 is TGTGCCAGCAGTGGGGGCCAGGGAGATGAGCAGTTCTTC. Its translation is CASSGGQGDEQFF. The rearrangement links TRBV12-3 or TRBV12-4 to TRBJ2-1, with D perhaps TRBD1 (6 bases). The CDR3 has 13 amino acids. V dropped 5 bases and J dropped 8 bases, with 13 bases sitting between them.